This TCR beta chain was documented in a study of shared clonotypes between healthy human individuals. Naive CD4+ cells were CD45RA-selected; the remaining cells were memory. A word on this clone: The antigen is not known.

Only in-frame clones appear in the TCRdb table, and some are missing; sequencing was by immunoSEQ multiplex PCR. The table shows about 2.3 million clones, with roughly 93% occurring only once. This CDR3 has 16 amino acids. Trimming removed 2 bases from V and 2 bases from J, with 15 bases in between. From germline, CDR1 is LGHNA and CDR2 YNFKEQ. General study findings and limits: Rarefaction showed that sequencing of sorted subsets was incomplete (despite large depth).

This receptor was identified in a young man in good health. Some clones in this sample may be carry-over from other donors' samples. Specimen: naive CD4+ T cells from PBMCs. The subset denotes: CD45RA+ positively selected. The chain has TRBV4-2 and TRBJ1-2; possibly TRBD1 for D (6 bases). The CDR3 sequence: CASSQNPLQGNYGYTF. CDR3 nucleotides: TGTGCCAGCAGCCAAAACCCATTACAGGGAAACTATGGCTACACCTTC.